A single T cell receptor beta chain is shown here with its context. The data were produced by immunoSEQ multiplex PCR, yet TCRdb's version contains in-frame clones alone and is incomplete. The sample consists of roughly 20,000 clones, less than 80% of them appearing once. The data were obtained in a study of T cells after posttransplantation cyclophosphamide. Cyclophosphamide on days +3 and +4 followed busulfan-fludarabine conditioning and a marrow graft. The source is a male patient in his thirties who received an allogeneic stem cell transplant from a related donor, was CMV-positive, and had acute GVHD only. Some T cells may trace back to the graft donor. The sequencing used PBMCs, collected after an allogeneic stem cell transplant with post-transplant cyclophosphamide.

The CDR3 reads CATPWAENTEAFF. In DNA form, the CDR3 reads TGTGCCACCCCTTGGGCAGAGAACACTGAAGCTTTCTTT. This chain connects TRBV6-1 to TRBJ1-1, with unresolved D. The V end lost 10 bases, the J end lost 1 base, and 13 bases lay between the germline ends. Germline lookup yields CDR1 MNHNS and CDR2 SASEGT. The CDR3 length is 13 residues.